This section outlines one TCR beta chain sequence together with its context. This CDR3 has 14 residues. Germline CDR1 ENHRY, CDR2 SYGVKD. The V segment lost 10 bases and the J segment 3 bases; nucleotides outside the gene matches: 8. Assay: immunoSEQ multiplex PCR; the TCRdb copy retains only in-frame clones and omits some. This table has roughly 100,000 clones, roughly 93% appearing once. This sample was taken from a study of T cell changes during pregnancy in multiple sclerosis. This clonotype originated in a female donor with multiple sclerosis, enrolled in a pregnancy study. Sequencing was performed on peripheral blood, taken after pregnancy. The rearrangement joins TRBV10-3 to TRBJ2-3; 9 positions match TRBD2. CDR3 coding DNA: TGTGCCACCTTAATAGCGGGGGCTACAGATACGCAGTATTTT. It yields the protein CATLIAGATDTQYF.